This T cell receptor beta chain was found in a study of CD8+ T cells in alopecia areata. Extracted RNA was reverse transcribed, and the resulting cDNA served as sequencing template. Sequencing was performed with immunoSEQ multiplex PCR; in TCRdb, only in-frame clones are kept and a portion is missing. The sample has roughly 210,000 clones, less than 45% seen once. Treatment of the sample: oral pan-JAK inhibitor, 5-10 mg twice daily. This CDR3 spans 16 amino acids. Germline V gene sequence: CDR1 LNHDA, CDR2 SQIVND (reference sequence). With V trimmed by 3 bases and J by 1 base, 6 bases remained unmatched. The table lists this clone with a few counts.

The specimen was CD4+ T cells sorted from blood, collected at approximately week 36, from a patient treated with tofacitinib. The V call is TRBV19, the J call TRBJ2-1; 7 positions match TRBD2. The sequence came from a human donor with alopecia areata. CDR3 sequence reads: CASSIGFSGSYNEQFF. CDR3 nucleotides: TGTGCCAGTAGTATCGGCTTTAGCGGGTCCTACAATGAGCAGTTCTTC.